This T cell receptor (beta chain) was profiled in a study of regulatory T cells in long-lasting Graves disease. Study-wide points: TCR diversity was lower in persistent than newly diagnosed Graves' disease. Accuracy was perhaps lowered by the small sample size. Examination was confined to peripheral blood, excluding thyroid tissue.

CDR3-region Arm-PCR and iRepertoire HTBI primers produced the TCR beta libraries. TCRdb reanalysed the multiplex PCR reads using MiXCR and keeps one entry per CDR3 protein. The table shows under 500,000 distinct CDR3 sequences, with under 25% occurring only once. Time point denoted: persistent/refractory GD, antithyroid drugs over 5 years with positive TRAb. RNA isolated from PBMCs was used to make the TCR library. This clonotype was counted a few times. Its antigen is unknown. Specimen: peripheral blood mononuclear cells (PBMCs), collected when the disease was refractory, from a patient treated with antithyroid drugs. The receptor was derived from a female donor with Graves disease.

This chain's CDR3 is CAISESPAGSSQETQYF. CDR3 nucleotides: TGTGCCATCAGTGAGTCCCCGGCGGGAAGCTCCCAAGAGACCCAGTACTTC. V and J are TRBV10-3 and TRBJ2-5, with D perhaps matching TRBD2 (6 bases). V was cut by 0 bases and J by 1 base, with 15 bases left in between. The CDR3 covers 17 residues. CDR1 and CDR2 (germline): ENHRY, SYGVKD.